These 32 T cell receptor beta chains came from one sample sequenced in a study of OX40 agonist ivuxolimab in advanced cancers. Clones were read by immunoSEQ multiplex PCR, and TCRdb kept only the in-frame ones, dropping some. Of over 45,000 clones listed, 87% are singletons. Here the sequenced sample was CD4+ or CD8+ T cells sorted from blood, taken in a trial of the OX40 agonist ivuxolimab. All receptors come from an adult with an advanced solid tumor such as melanoma, head and neck, liver or kidney cancer.

This chain links TRBV6-1 with TRBJ2-3; D gene unclear. Germline V gives CDR1 MNHNS, CDR2 SASEGT. The V and J ends lost 2 bases and 1 base respectively, with 7 bases between them. This CDR3 contains 14 residues. CDR3 in DNA: TGTGCCAGCAGTGAACCCCCTGGCACAGATACGCAGTATTTT. Translating gives CASSEPPGTDTQYF.

The rearrangement links TRBV5-4 to TRBJ2-3; 9 bases are a match to TRBD1. V shed 4 bases, J shed 6 bases, and the junction held 12 bases outside the gene matches. Germline lookup yields CDR1 SGHNT and CDR2 YYREEE (reference sequence). The CDR3 is 16 residues long. CDR3 in DNA: TGTGCCAGCAGCGCTTGGCCGGGACAGGGTGCGGATACGCAGTATTTT. Its translation: CASSAWPGQGADTQYF.

The J gene is TRBJ1-2, the V gene TRBV5-5, with 8 bases matching TRBD1. With 4 bases clipped from V and 7 bases from J, the junction kept 12 bases outside the gene matches. Germline lookup yields CDR1 SGHKS and CDR2 YYEKEE (reference sequence). This CDR3 contains 15 residues. The CDR3 loop is CASSGPTGAVSGYTF. CDR3 DNA sequence: TGTGCCAGCAGCGGACCGACAGGGGCAGTATCTGGCTACACCTTC.

In its sample, this clone was seen once. This chain links TRBV5-1 with TRBJ2-7, with 10 bases identical to TRBD1. Germline loops: CDR1 SGHRS, CDR2 YFSETQ. Trimming took 0 bases from V and 5 from J; bases not matched to a gene: 2. CDR3 length: 14 residues. The CDR3 DNA reads as TGCGCCAGCAGCTTGGGGGGGACAGGGGACGAGCAGTACTTC. It translates to CASSLGGTGDEQYF.

CDR3 DNA sequence: TGCGCCAGCAGTGAGTCCACAGGGGTGAAATCGGCTTTCTTT. This sequence encodes CASSESTGVKSAFF. The V and J genes are TRBV10-1 and TRBJ1-1; 7 bases line up with TRBD1. The V gene end was trimmed by 0 bases and the J gene end by 11 bases; junction bases not matched to a gene: 9. This CDR3 contains 14 residues. Germline V gene lookup returns CDR1 WNHNN and CDR2 SYGVQD (reference sequence).

The V gene is TRBV15, the J gene TRBJ1-2, with 8 bases identical to TRBD1. Germline-derived CDR1 and CDR2 are LNHNV and YYDKDF (reference sequence). The junction had 17 bases not matched to a gene; V was cut back by 6 bases and J by 8 bases. The CDR3 runs 16 residues. CDR3 coding DNA: TGTGCCACCAGTCCCCTCATCCAGGACAGGGAGAACGGCTACACCTTC. Translating it yields CATSPLIQDRENGYTF.

This chain uses TRBV9 with TRBJ2-4; 10 bases are shared with TRBD2. With V trimmed by 4 bases and J by 8 bases, 9 bases remained unmatched. The CDR3 is made up of 15 amino acids. The germline V gene encodes CDR1 SGDLS and CDR2 YYNGEE. CDR3 bases: TGTGCCAGCAGCCCAAGAGCGGGAGGGCGGGACATTCAGTACTTC. The encoded protein is CASSPRAGGRDIQYF.

The chain is built from TRBV27 and TRBJ2-2; 15 positions agree with TRBD2. Germline V lookup: CDR1 MNHEY, CDR2 SMNVEV (reference sequence). J lost 6 bases, V lost 4 bases, and 3 bases had no gene match. There are 16 residues in the CDR3. The CDR3 protein is CASSWTSGRAPGELFF. The CDR3 nucleotides are TGTGCCAGCAGTTGGACTAGCGGGAGGGCCCCCGGGGAGCTGTTTTTT.

The rearrangement joins TRBV10-3 to TRBJ2-7; possible D gene TRBD2, 5 bases. CDR3 length equals 14 residues. Germline CDR1 is ENHRY and CDR2 is SYGVKD. The V gene lost 0 bases and the J gene lost 3 bases, with 9 bases spanning the gap. The CDR3 region is CAISESWERYEQYF. As DNA, the CDR3 is TGTGCCATCAGTGAGTCCTGGGAGCGCTACGAGCAGTACTTC.

The chain carries TRBV6-6 and TRBJ1-1, with D hard to call. The V end was cut by 8 bases, the J end by 1 base, with 11 bases between. Looked up from germline, CDR1 is MNHNY and CDR2 is SVGAGI (reference sequence). CDR3 size: 13 residues. The CDR3 DNA reads as TGTGCCAGCCTCATTGGTTGGAACACTGAAGCTTTCTTT. It encodes CASLIGWNTEAFF.

The rearrangement joins TRBV6-6 to TRBJ2-7; 7 bases are a match to TRBD1. The CDR3 is made up of 14 amino acids. The trim removed 2 bases at V and 5 bases at J, leaving 6 bases unmatched. Germline loops: CDR1 MNHNY, CDR2 SVGAGI (reference sequence). The CDR3 region is CASSYLRQGNEQYF. CDR3 nucleotides: TGTGCCAGCAGTTACCTTAGACAGGGTAACGAGCAGTACTTC.

This sequence joins TRBV27 and TRBJ1-2; 10 bases map to TRBD1. The V segment lost 5 bases and the J segment 7 bases; nucleotides outside the gene matches: 10. This CDR3 comprises 15 residues. Germline CDR1 MNHEY, CDR2 SMNVEV (reference sequence). CDR3 protein: CASSAMGQGTAGYTF. The CDR3 DNA reads as TGTGCCAGCAGTGCTATGGGACAGGGGACAGCTGGCTACACCTTC.

This chain connects TRBV28 to TRBJ1-1; a weak D match, TRBD1 (5 bases). The CDR3 has 12 amino acids. The germline CDR1 and CDR2 sequences are MDHEN and SYDVKM. The V and J ends lost 10 bases and 11 bases respectively, with 20 bases between them. In nucleotides, the CDR3 is TGTGCCACCGACAGCCCGGTGAATAGGGCTTTCTTT. Amino acids: CATDSPVNRAFF.

V is TRBV9 and J is TRBJ2-3, with 11 nucleotides matching TRBD2. The V gene's germline CDR1 is SGDLS and CDR2 YYNGEE. J was trimmed by 6 bases and V by 0 bases; bases with no gene match: 9. The CDR3 has 17 residues. CDR3 nucleotides: TGTGCCAGCAGCGTAGTCCCTAGCGGGAGGCCTGGGGATACGCAGTATTTT. The encoded protein is CASSVVPSGRPGDTQYF. Together with reference TRBV9 and TRBJ2-3, the CDR3 gives the full variable domain: DSGVTQTPKHLITATGQRVTLRCSPRSGDLSVYWYQQSLDQGLQFLIQYYNGEERAKGNILERFSAQQFPDLHSELNLSSLELGDSALYFCASSVVPSGRPGDTQYFGPGTRLTVL.

The J gene is TRBJ1-5, the V gene TRBV6-5, with D hard to call. CDR3 length: 14 residues. Trimming cost V 4 bases and J 3 bases, with 10 bases left between them. Germline loops: CDR1 MNHEY, CDR2 SVGAGI. The CDR3 is CASSSRHLNQPQHF. CDR3 nucleotide sequence: TGTGCCAGCAGTTCCCGACATCTCAATCAGCCCCAGCATTTT.

The V call is TRBV19, the J call TRBJ2-1; a weak D match, TRBD1 (5 bases). CDR1 and CDR2 (germline): LNHDA, SQIVND (reference sequence). This CDR3 has 14 residues. V gave up 4 bases and J gave up 3 bases, with 10 bases separating them. In nucleotides, the CDR3 is TGTGCCAGTAGTAAGCAGGGCCTCTACAATGAGCAGTTCTTC. The encoded protein is CASSKQGLYNEQFF.

The CDR3 spells CASSETRSGGPQHF. The CDR3 DNA sequence: TGTGCCAGCAGTGAAACTAGGTCCGGGGGGCCCCAGCATTTT. This chain joins TRBV2 and TRBJ1-5; perhaps TRBD1 as D (5 bases). The germline gives CDR1 SNHLY, CDR2 FYNNEI. The CDR3 has 14 residues. V shed 2 bases and J shed 9 bases, with 14 bases lying between them.

The chain recombines TRBV5-4 with TRBJ1-1, with no clear D. V lost 6 bases to trimming and J lost 3 bases, with 9 bases between them. The CDR3 sequence is 12 residues long. Per germline, CDR1 SGHNT and CDR2 YYREEE (reference sequence). The DNA of the CDR3 is TGTGCCAGCAAGGGAGCGGACACTGAAGCTTTCTTT. Protein product: CASKGADTEAFF. Complete variable domain (other parts from reference TRBV5-4 and TRBJ1-1): ETGVTQSPTHLIKTRGQQVTLRCSSQSGHNTVSWYQQALGQGPQFIFQYYREEENGRGNFPPRFSGLQFPNYSSELNVNALELDDSALYLCASKGADTEAFFGQGTRLTVV.

The rearrangement uses TRBV9 and TRBJ2-7; D might be TRBD1 or TRBD2, each matching 6 bases. Per germline, CDR1 SGDLS and CDR2 YYNGEE. The V end was cut by 0 bases, the J end by 2 bases, with 15 bases between. This CDR3 is built from 16 residues. The CDR3 spells CASSVGGTSPPYEQYF. The CDR3 DNA sequence: TGTGCCAGCAGCGTAGGCGGGACAAGTCCCCCCTACGAGCAGTACTTC.

This clone was counted a single time. The chain carries TRBV29-1 and TRBJ2-7; 9 bases are shared with TRBD1. V shed 4 bases and J 3 bases; nucleotides not matched to a gene: 7. The CDR3 spans 14 residues. Per germline, CDR1 SQVTM and CDR2 ANQGSEA. The CDR3 protein is CSVAPGTGYYEQYF. CDR3 sequence (DNA): TGCAGCGTTGCTCCCGGGACAGGGTACTACGAGCAGTACTTC.

The chain links TRBV5-1 to TRBJ2-2; no clear D. V was cut by 4 bases and J by 4 bases, with 11 bases left in between. The CDR3 is 14 residues long. Germline V gene data show CDR1 as SGHRS and CDR2 as YFSETQ. CDR3 coding DNA: TGCGCCAGCAGCCCGAGTTCTACCACCGGGGAGCTGTTTTTT. Amino acid sequence: CASSPSSTTGELFF. Looking up the rest from reference TRBV5-1 and TRBJ2-2 gives the full variable domain: KAGVTQTPRYLIKTRGQQVTLSCSPISGHRSVSWYQQTPGQGLQFLFEYFSETQRNKGNFPGRFSGRQFSNSRSEMNVSTLELGDSALYLCASSPSSTTGELFFGEGSRLTVL.

The chain carries TRBV28 and TRBJ2-7; 7 bases are shared with TRBD1. CDR3 size: 20 residues. Germline lookup yields CDR1 MDHEN and CDR2 SYDVKM. V lost 3 bases, J lost 4 bases, and 24 bases stayed unmatched. This CDR3 reads CASSFPLASPEDRLQYEQYF. The CDR3 bases are TGTGCCAGCAGTTTCCCCCTAGCAAGCCCGGAGGACAGGCTACAGTACGAGCAGTACTTC.

This clone was picked up one time. The chain has TRBV28 and TRBJ2-4; D unclear. This CDR3 is built from 11 residues. Trimming shortened V by 8 bases and J by 1 base, and 3 bases separated the two germline ends. Germline V gene lookup returns CDR1 MDHEN and CDR2 SYDVKM. The CDR3 sequence is CASGAKNIQYF. The CDR3 DNA reads as TGTGCCAGCGGGGCCAAAAACATTCAGTACTTC.

This sequence joins TRBV2 and TRBJ2-5; 14 bases line up with TRBD2. The CDR3 loop spans 15 amino acids. CDR1 is SNHLY, CDR2 FYNNEI, per germline. Trimming at V came to 5 bases and at J to 4 bases, leaving 3 bases not matched to a gene. CDR3 in amino acids: CASSQTSGRVETQYF. CDR3 in DNA: TGTGCCAGCAGTCAGACTAGCGGGAGGGTAGAGACCCAGTACTTC.

This clone showed up just once. This chain connects TRBV2 to TRBJ1-6; D not resolved. This CDR3 contains 12 residues. Trimming shortened V by 3 bases and J by 14 bases, and 11 bases separated the two germline ends. Germline assignment: CDR1 SNHLY and CDR2 FYNNEI. As DNA, the CDR3 is TGTGCCAGCAGTGACCGCGGTCGAACCCTCCACTTT. Translating it yields CASSDRGRTLHF.

The chain has TRBV23-1 and TRBJ1-4, with unresolved D. TRBV23-1 is treated as an ORF (open reading frame) with a function not yet certain. The V gene lost 2 bases and the J gene lost 0 bases, with 13 bases spanning the gap. This CDR3 has 17 amino acids. This CDR3 reads CASSQQSPGTTNEKLFF. The CDR3 nucleotides are TGCGCCAGCAGTCAACAGAGTCCTGGGACAACTAATGAAAAACTGTTTTTT.

The V call is TRBV19, the J call TRBJ1-1; possibly TRBD1 for D (5 bases). Trimming removed 2 bases at V and 6 bases at J, with 19 bases between. CDR3 length equals 16 residues. Germline V gives CDR1 LNHDA, CDR2 SQIVND (reference sequence). CDR3 in DNA: TGTGCCAGTAGTATACCCCAGGGACGGGGTCCTGCTGAAGCTTTCTTT. It translates to CASSIPQGRGPAEAFF.

Only one count was recorded for this clone. The chain uses TRBV6-6 and TRBJ2-7, with D possibly matching TRBD1 (6 bases). The CDR3 sequence is 14 residues long. V lost 3 bases, J lost 5 bases, and 14 bases lay in between. The germline CDR1 and CDR2 sequences are MNHNY and SVGAGI (reference sequence). The chain's CDR3 is CASSYSWGQNEQYF. CDR3 nucleotides: TGTGCCAGCAGTTATTCCTGGGGGCAGAACGAGCAGTACTTC.

This chain uses TRBV5-1 with TRBJ2-7, with D perhaps TRBD1 or TRBD2 (5 bases each). The CDR3 length is 13 residues. Germline V CDR1 and CDR2: SGHRS, YFSETQ. V was shortened by 4 bases and J by 7 bases, with 15 bases between the two germline ends. CDR3 in amino acids: CASSPEYEGEQYF. The CDR3 bases are TGCGCCAGCAGCCCCGAATACGAGGGGGAGCAGTACTTC.

This chain connects TRBV7-6 to TRBJ2-1; TRBD2 matches at 8 bases. CDR3 size: 18 residues. The trim removed 3 bases at V and 1 base at J, leaving 11 bases unmatched. CDR1 is SGHVS, CDR2 FNYEAQ, per germline. The CDR3 DNA reads as TGTGCCAGCAGCTTCGGGTGGGAGGCGGGGGGTTCCTACAATGAGCAGTTCTTC. It is translated as CASSFGWEAGGSYNEQFF.

The chain couples TRBV7-9 to TRBJ2-3, with a possible D match to TRBD2 (5 bases). This CDR3 has 14 amino acids. V was trimmed by 5 bases and J by 4 bases, leaving 13 bases between them. CDR1 and CDR2 from the germline V gene are SEHNR and FQNEAQ (reference sequence). CDR3 in DNA: TGTGCCAGCAGCCCCCGGACTGGGCCAGATACGCAGTATTTT. Encoded protein: CASSPRTGPDTQYF. Variable domain in full (rest from reference TRBV7-9 and TRBJ2-3): DTGVSQNPRHKITKRGQNVTFRCDPISEHNRLYWYRQTLGQGPEFLTYFQNEAQLEKSRLLSDRFSAERPKGSFSTLEIQRTEQGDSAMYLCASSPRTGPDTQYFGPGTRLTVL.

The V and J genes are TRBV5-1 and TRBJ2-7; 12 bases agree with TRBD2. Trimming removed 3 bases from V and 6 bases from J; junction bases left unmatched: 7. Germline loops: CDR1 SGHRS, CDR2 YFSETQ. The CDR3 covers 15 residues. As DNA, the CDR3 is TGCGCCAGCAGCTGGACTAGCGGGAAAAGGCTCGAGCAGTACTTC. As protein: CASSWTSGKRLEQYF.